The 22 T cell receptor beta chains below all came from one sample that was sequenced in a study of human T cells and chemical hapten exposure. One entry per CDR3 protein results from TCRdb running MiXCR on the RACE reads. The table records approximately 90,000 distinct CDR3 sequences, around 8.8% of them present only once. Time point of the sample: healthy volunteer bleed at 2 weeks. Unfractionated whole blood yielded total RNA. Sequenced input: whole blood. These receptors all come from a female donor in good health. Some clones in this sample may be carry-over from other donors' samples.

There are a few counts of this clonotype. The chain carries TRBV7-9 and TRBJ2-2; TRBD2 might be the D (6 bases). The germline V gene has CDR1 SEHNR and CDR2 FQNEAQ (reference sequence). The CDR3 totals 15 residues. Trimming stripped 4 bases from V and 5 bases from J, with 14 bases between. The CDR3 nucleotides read TGTGCCAGCAGCTGGAGTGTTGCGGGAACCGGGGAGCTGTTTTTT. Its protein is CASSWSVAGTGELFF.

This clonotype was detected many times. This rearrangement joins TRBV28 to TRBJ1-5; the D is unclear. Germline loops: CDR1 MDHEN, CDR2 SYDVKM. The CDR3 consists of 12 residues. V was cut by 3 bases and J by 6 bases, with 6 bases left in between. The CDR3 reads CASSLAAQPQHF. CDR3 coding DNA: TGTGCCAGCAGTTTGGCGGCTCAGCCCCAGCATTTT.

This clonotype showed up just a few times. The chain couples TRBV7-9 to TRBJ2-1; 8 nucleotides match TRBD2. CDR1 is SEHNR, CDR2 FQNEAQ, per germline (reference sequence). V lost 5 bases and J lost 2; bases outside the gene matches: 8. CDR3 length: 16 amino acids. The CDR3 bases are TGTGCCAGCAGCCCTCAGCGGGAGTCGACCTACAATGAGCAGTTCTTC. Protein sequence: CASSPQRESTYNEQFF.

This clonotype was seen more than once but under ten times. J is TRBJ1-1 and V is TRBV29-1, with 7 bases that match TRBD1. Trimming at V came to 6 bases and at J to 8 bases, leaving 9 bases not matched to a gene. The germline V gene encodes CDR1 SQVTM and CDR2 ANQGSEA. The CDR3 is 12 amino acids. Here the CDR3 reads CSVDRANHEAFF. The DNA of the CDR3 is TGCAGCGTAGACAGGGCCAATCACGAAGCTTTCTTT.

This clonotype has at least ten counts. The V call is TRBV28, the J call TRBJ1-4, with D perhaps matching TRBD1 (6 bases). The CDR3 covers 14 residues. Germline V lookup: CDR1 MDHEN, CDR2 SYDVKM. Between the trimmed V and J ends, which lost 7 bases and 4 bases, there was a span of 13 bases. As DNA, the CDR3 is TGTGCCAGCATTCCCGGGACAAATAATGAAAAACTGTTTTTT. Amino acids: CASIPGTNNEKLFF. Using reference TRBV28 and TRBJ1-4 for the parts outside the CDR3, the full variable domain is DVKVTQSSRYLVKRTGEKVFLECVQDMDHENMFWYRQDPGLGLRLIYFSYDVKMKEKGDIPEGYSVSREKKERFSLILESASTNQTSMYLCASIPGTNNEKLFFGSGTQLSVL.

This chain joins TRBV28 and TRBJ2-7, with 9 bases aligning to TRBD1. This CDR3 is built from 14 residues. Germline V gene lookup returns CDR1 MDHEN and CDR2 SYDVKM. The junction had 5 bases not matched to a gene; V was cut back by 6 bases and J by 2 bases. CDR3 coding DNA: TGTGCCAGCAGCCGCGGGACAGGGACCTACGAGCAGTACTTC. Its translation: CASSRGTGTYEQYF.

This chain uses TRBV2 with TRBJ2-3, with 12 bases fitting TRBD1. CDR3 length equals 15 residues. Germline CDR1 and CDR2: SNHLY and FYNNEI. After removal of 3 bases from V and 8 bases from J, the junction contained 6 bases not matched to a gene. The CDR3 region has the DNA TGTGCCAGCAGTGAGGCCGGGACAGGGGGCGGTACGCAGTATTTT. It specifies CASSEAGTGGGTQYF.

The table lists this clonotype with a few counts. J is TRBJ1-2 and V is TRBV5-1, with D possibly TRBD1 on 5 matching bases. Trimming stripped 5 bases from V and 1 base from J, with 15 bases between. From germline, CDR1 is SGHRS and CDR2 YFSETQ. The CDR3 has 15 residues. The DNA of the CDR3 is TGCGCCAGCAGAGCCCGTCAGGGACTTAACTATGGCTACACCTTC. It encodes CASRARQGLNYGYTF.

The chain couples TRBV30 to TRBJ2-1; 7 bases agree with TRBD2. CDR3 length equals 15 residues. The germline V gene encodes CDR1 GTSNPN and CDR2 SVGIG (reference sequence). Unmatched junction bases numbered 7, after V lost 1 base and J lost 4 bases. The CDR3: CAWSALAGSYNEQFF. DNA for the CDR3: TGTGCCTGGAGTGCTTTAGCGGGTTCATACAATGAGCAGTTCTTC.

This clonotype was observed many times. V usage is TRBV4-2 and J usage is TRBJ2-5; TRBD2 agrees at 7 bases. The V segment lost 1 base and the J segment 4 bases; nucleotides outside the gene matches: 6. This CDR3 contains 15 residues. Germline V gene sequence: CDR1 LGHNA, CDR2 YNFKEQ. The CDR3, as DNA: TGTGCCAGCAGCCAAGCGACGGGAGGTTCAGAGACCCAGTACTTC. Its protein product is CASSQATGGSETQYF.

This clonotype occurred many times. The CDR3 DNA follows: TGTGCCAGCAGTAGGGGACAGGGTGATGAAAAACTGTTTTTT. Translating gives CASSRGQGDEKLFF. The rearrangement uses TRBV27 and TRBJ1-4; 9 bases map to TRBD1. The CDR3 sequence is 14 residues long. CDR1 is MNHEY and CDR2 is SMNVEV in the germline V gene (reference sequence). Trimming at V came to 5 bases and at J to 6 bases, leaving 4 bases not matched to a gene.

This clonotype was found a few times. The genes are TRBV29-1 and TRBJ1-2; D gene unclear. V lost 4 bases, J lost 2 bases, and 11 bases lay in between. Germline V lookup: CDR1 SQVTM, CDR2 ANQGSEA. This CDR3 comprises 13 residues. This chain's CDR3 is CSVAGQTNYGYTF. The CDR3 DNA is TGCAGCGTTGCCGGGCAGACGAACTATGGCTACACCTTC.

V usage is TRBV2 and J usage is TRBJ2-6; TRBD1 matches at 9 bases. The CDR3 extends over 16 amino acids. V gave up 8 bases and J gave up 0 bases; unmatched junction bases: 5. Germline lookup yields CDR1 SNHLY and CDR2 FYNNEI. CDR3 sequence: CASLGQGRSGANVLTF. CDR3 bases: TGTGCCAGCCTGGGACAGGGTCGCTCTGGGGCCAACGTCCTGACTTTC.

In DNA, the CDR3 is TGTGCCAGCAGTGATACGGTCCCGGCACCCGTTGGCTACGAGCAGTACTTC. Protein: CASSDTVPAPVGYEQYF. V gene TRBV6-1 combines with J gene TRBJ2-7, with unresolved D. Germline CDR1 and CDR2: MNHNS and SASEGT. CDR3 length: 17 residues. V was clipped by 3 bases and J by 3 bases, with 21 bases between them.

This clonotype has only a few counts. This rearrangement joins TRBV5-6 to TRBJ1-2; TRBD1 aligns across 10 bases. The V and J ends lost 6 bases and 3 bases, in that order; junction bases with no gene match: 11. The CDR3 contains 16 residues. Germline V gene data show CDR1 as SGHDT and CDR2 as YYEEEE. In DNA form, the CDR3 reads TGTGCCAGCACGGCGTGGGACAGGGGTATGGACTATGGCTACACCTTC. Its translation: CASTAWDRGMDYGYTF.

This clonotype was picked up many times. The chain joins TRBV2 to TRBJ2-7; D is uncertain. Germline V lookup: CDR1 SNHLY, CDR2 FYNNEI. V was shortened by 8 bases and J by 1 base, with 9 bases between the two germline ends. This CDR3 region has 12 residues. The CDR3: CASRYGSYEQYF. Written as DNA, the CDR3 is TGTGCCAGCCGATACGGGTCCTACGAGCAGTACTTC.

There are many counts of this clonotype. In DNA, the CDR3 is TGTGCCAGCAGTCTACCCGGGACAGGAGTCTACGAGCAGTACTTC. Protein: CASSLPGTGVYEQYF. The rearrangement uses TRBV28 and TRBJ2-7, with 8 bases that match TRBD1. Losses at the gene ends were 5 bases for V and 3 bases for J; bases not matched to a gene: 9. The CDR3 sequence is 15 residues long. CDR1 is MDHEN and CDR2 is SYDVKM in the germline V gene.

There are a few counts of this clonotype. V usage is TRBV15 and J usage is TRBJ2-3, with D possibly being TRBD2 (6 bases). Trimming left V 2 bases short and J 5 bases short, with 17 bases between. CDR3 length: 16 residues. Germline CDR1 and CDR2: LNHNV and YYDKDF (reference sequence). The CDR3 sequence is CATSRSLGLRGDTQYF. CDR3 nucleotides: TGTGCCACCAGCAGATCTTTGGGACTTCGAGGAGATACGCAGTATTTT.

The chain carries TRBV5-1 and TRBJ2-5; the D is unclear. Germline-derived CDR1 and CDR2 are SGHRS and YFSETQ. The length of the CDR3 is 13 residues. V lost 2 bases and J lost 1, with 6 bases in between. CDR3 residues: CASSFKLQETQYF. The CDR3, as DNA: TGCGCCAGCAGCTTCAAGCTCCAAGAGACCCAGTACTTC.

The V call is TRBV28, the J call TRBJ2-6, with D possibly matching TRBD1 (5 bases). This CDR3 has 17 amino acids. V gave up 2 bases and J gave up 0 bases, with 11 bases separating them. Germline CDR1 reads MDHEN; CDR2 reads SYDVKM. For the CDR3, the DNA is TGTGCCAGCAGTTTAGGCATCGACAGCTCTGGGGCCAACGTCCTGACTTTC. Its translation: CASSLGIDSSGANVLTF.

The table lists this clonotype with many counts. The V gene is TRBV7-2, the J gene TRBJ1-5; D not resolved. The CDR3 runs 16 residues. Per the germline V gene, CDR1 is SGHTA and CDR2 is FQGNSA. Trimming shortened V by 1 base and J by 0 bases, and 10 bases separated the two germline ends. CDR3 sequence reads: CASSLVGGYSNQPQHF. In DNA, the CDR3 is TGTGCCAGCAGCTTAGTGGGAGGATATAGCAATCAGCCCCAGCATTTT.

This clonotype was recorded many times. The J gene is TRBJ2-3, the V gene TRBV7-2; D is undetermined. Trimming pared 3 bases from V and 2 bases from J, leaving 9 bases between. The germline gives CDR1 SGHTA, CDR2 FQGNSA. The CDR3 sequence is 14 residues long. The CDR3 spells CASSLIRATDTQYF. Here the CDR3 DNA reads TGTGCCAGCAGCTTGATACGGGCCACAGATACGCAGTATTTT.